The 8 T cell receptor beta chains in this list originate from one sample, sequenced in a study of patients and donors after allogeneic stem cell transplantation. TCRdb independently ran MiXCR on the RT-PCR reads; one entry per CDR3 protein. The table shows approximately 170,000 distinct CDR3 sequences, with roughly 30% occurring only once. Source material: blood, either unsorted or a sorted T cell fraction (not recorded which). The receptors stem from a human donor who was either an allogeneic HSCT recipient or a stem cell or donor lymphocyte infusion donor (not recorded which). It is not recorded whose cells these are; they may come from a transplant donor.

This clonotype is a singleton in its sample. The CDR3 carries no conserved terminal phenylalanine or tryptophan, so it likely arises from a read error. The DNA is left out, because the CDR3 cannot be placed on it with certainty; the CDR3 is given as TCRdb lists it. The chain combines TRBV11-2 with TRBJ2-4; TRBD1 reflects the table's D call only, with no check against the DNA. CDR1 and CDR2 (germline): SGHAT, FQNNGV. The CDR3 contains 12 residues when both ends are counted. This CDR3 is CASSPGQGGVRI.

This clonotype was seen only a few times. The rearrangement joins TRBV6-5 to TRBJ1-3, with D hard to call. V lost 4 bases, J lost 0 bases, and 10 bases lay in between. There are 15 residues in the CDR3. CDR1 is MNHEY and CDR2 is SVGAGI in the germline V gene. The CDR3 here is CASSSTAGSGNTIYF. The CDR3 DNA follows: TGTGCCAGCAGTTCCACAGCGGGCTCTGGAAACACCATATATTTT.

V usage is TRBV20-1 and J usage is TRBJ1-1; TRBD1 aligns across 9 bases. The V gene end was trimmed by 3 bases and the J gene end by 7 bases; junction bases not matched to a gene: 9. Germline V gene sequence: CDR1 DFQATT, CDR2 SNEGSKA (reference sequence). The CDR3 covers 14 residues. The CDR3 nucleotides are TGCAGTGCTAGGCCCTGGACAGGGGTCAATGAAGCTTTCTTT. Translation: CSARPWTGVNEAFF.

This clonotype was seen a few times. The chain recombines TRBV20-1 with TRBJ1-6; D is unresolved. Germline V lookup: CDR1 DFQATT, CDR2 SNEGSKA (reference sequence). Between the trimmed V and J ends, which lost 3 bases and 6 bases, there was a span of 18 bases. This CDR3 has 16 amino acids. The CDR3 is CSARRTVPSVNSPLHF. DNA of the CDR3: TGCAGTGCTAGGAGGACCGTACCATCCGTTAATTCACCCCTCCACTTT.

This chain connects TRBV24-1 to TRBJ2-7; no clear D gene. Per germline, CDR1 KGHDR and CDR2 SFDVKD. V lost 10 bases and J lost 7, with 13 bases in between. The CDR3 covers 11 residues. The DNA of the CDR3 is TGTGCCACTACAGAGGTCGGGGAGCAGTACTTC. This translates into CATTEVGEQYF.

This clonotype was detected a few times. The genes are TRBV4-1 and TRBJ1-1, with 8 nucleotides matching TRBD1. This CDR3 is 16 amino acids long. Per germline, CDR1 MGHRA and CDR2 YSYEKL. The V gene end was trimmed by 3 bases and the J gene end by 6 bases; junction bases not matched to a gene: 12. CDR3 protein: CASSHIPLAGGPEAFF. The CDR3 region has the DNA TGCGCCAGCAGCCACATCCCCTTGGCAGGGGGCCCTGAAGCTTTCTTT.

V usage is TRBV7-2 and J usage is TRBJ1-5; TRBD1 aligns across 8 bases. This CDR3 contains 15 residues. Looked up from germline, CDR1 is SGHTA and CDR2 is FQGNSA. Unmatched junction bases numbered 3, after V lost 5 bases and J lost 0 bases. CDR3 sequence reads: CASSRQGSSNQPQHF. CDR3 nucleotide sequence: TGTGCCAGCAGCCGACAGGGGTCTAGCAATCAGCCCCAGCATTTT. Combining the CDR3 with reference TRBV7-2 and TRBJ1-5 gives the whole variable domain GAGVSQSPSNKVTEKGKDVELRCDPISGHTALYWYRQSLGQGLEFLIYFQGNSAPDKSGLPSDRFSAERTGGSVSTLTIQRTQQEDSAVYLCASSRQGSSNQPQHFGDGTRLSIL.

A remark on this clonotype: The CDR3 end shows no conserved phenylalanine or tryptophan, and so a read error is likely. The V call is TRBV11-2, the J call TRBJ1-4; D may be TRBD1 (5 bases). The CDR3 covers 13 residues. Germline V gene lookup returns CDR1 SGHAT and CDR2 FQNNGV. V lost 9 bases and J 2 bases, leaving 10 bases between the germline ends. The CDR3 DNA reads TGTGCCAGTCGACAGCTGACTAATGAAAAACTGTTTTTG. Translated: CASRQLTNEKLFL.